The entry below gives a single TCR beta chain sequence along with its context. Recruited during active infection, patients (from Seattle) were subsequently followed longitudinally. This record comes from a study of blood T cell repertoires in COVID-19. Study-wide context: The cDNA or gDNA used as material had been derived from T cells, B-cell-depleted T cells, or PBMCs.

The length of the CDR3 is 14 residues. Between the trimmed V and J ends, which lost 3 bases and 10 bases, there was a span of 13 bases. Germline V gives CDR1 MGHRA, CDR2 YSYEKL. Original processing methods: Reference gene primer amplification gave nucleated cell count estimates. The repertoire was sequenced with immunoSEQ multiplex PCR; TCRdb's copy has only in-frame clones and lacks some. V and J calls and clone size come straight from that table; D and trimming were deduced from the DNA. The sample lists roughly 350,000 clones; 88% were seen once. This chain uses TRBV4-1 with TRBJ1-6; D remains ambiguous. Sequencing used peripheral blood. The TCR sequence derives from a woman in her sixties or seventies with COVID-19, enrolled during active disease. The CDR3: CASSQGGKGSPLHF. The CDR3, as DNA: TGCGCCAGCAGCCAGGGAGGAAAGGGCTCACCCCTCCACTTT.